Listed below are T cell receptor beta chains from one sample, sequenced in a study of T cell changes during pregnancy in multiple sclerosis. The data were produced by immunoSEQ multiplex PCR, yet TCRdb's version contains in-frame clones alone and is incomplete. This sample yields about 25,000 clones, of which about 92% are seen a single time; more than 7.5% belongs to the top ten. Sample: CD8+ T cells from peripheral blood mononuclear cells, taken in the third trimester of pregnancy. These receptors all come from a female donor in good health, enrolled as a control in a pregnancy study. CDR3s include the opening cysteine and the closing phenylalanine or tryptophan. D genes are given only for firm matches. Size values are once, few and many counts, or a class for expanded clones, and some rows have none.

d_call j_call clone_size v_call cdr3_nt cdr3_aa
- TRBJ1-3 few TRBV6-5 TGTGCCAGCAGTTACTTGAAGGGGGTGGCTGGAAACACCATATATTTT CASSYLKGVAGNTIYF
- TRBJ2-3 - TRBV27 TGTGCCAGCAGTTTAGACGGGAGTGGCACAGATACGCAGTATTTT CASSLDGSGTDTQYF
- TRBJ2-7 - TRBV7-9 TGTGCCAGCGGGCCTCACTACGAGCAGTACTTC CASGPHYEQYF
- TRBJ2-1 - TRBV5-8 TGTGCCAGCAGCTTGGCTAGAGCATTGAGCTCCTACAATGAGCAGTTCTTC CASSLARALSSYNEQFF
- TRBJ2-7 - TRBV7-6 TGTGCCAGCAGCCCCGCGACGGGATGGGGATACGAGCAGTACTTC CASSPATGWGYEQYF
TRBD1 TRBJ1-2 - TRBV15 TGTGCCACCAGCACCCTGGACAGGGGGAAAGGCTACACCTTC CATSTLDRGKGYTF
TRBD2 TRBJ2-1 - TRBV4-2 TGTGCCAGCAGCCAAGAAGATTCATCGGCGGGAGGATACAATGAGCAGTTCTTC CASSQEDSSAGGYNEQFF
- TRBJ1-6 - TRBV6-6 TGTGCCAGCACCGAAAACGGACATTTCGATAATTCACCCCTCCACTTT CASTENGHFDNSPLHF
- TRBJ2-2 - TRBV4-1 TGCGCCAGCAGCCACCCCAGGTCGAACACCGGGGAGCTGTTTTTT CASSHPRSNTGELFF
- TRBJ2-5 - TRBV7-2 TGTGCCAGCAGACCGCGAGGGAAAGAGACCCAGTACTTC CASRPRGKETQYF
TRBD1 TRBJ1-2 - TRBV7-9 TGTGCCAGCAGCCCCGTCAGGGGGGGCTACACCTTC CASSPVRGGYTF
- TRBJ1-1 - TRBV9 TGTGCCAGCAGCGGGAGCAGGGACATGAACACTGAAGCTTTCTTT CASSGSRDMNTEAFF
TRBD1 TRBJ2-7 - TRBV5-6 TGTGCCAGCAGGTCCAGGGGGCCCTACGAGCAGTACTTC CASRSRGPYEQYF
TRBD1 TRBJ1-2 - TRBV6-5 TGTGCCACCAGTGGGGGGACAGGGGGTTCCTATGGCTACACCTTC CATSGGTGGSYGYTF
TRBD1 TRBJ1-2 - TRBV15 TGTGCCACCAGCAGAGAGATCGGGGACAGGGTTGGGTATGGCTACACCTTC CATSREIGDRVGYGYTF
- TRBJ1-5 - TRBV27 TGTGCCAGCAGTCCAAATAGCAATCAGCCCCAGCATTTT CASSPNSNQPQHF
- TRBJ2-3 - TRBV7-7 TGTGCTAGCAGCCCCCAGGAGGGGCTCACAGATACGCAGTATTTT CASSPQEGLTDTQYF